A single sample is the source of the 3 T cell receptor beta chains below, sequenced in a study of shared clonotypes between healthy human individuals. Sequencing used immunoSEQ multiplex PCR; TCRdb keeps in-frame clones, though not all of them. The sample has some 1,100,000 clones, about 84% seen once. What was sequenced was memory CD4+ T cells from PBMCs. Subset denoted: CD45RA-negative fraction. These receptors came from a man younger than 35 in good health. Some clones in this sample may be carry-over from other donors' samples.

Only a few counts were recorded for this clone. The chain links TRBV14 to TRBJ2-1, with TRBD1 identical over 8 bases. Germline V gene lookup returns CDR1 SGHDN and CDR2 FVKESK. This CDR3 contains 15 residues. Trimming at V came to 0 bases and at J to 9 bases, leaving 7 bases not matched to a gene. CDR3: CASSQEDRVWGEQFF. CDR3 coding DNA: TGTGCCAGCAGCCAAGAGGACAGGGTCTGGGGTGAGCAGTTCTTC.

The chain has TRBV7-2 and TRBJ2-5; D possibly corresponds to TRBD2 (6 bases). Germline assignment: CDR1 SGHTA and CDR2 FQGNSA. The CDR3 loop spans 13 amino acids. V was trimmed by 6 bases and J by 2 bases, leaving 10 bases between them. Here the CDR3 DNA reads TGTGCCAGCAGTGGGGACTTACAAGAGACCCAGTACTTC. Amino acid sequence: CASSGDLQETQYF.

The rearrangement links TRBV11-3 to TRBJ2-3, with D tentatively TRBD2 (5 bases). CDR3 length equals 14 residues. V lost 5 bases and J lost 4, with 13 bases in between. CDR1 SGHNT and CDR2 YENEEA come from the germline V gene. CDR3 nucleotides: TGTGCCAGCAGCCCCTGGGCGGGTGCAGATACGCAGTATTTT. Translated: CASSPWAGADTQYF.